These 21 T cell receptor beta chains came from one sample sequenced in a study of Ad26.COV2.S vaccination and SARS-CoV-2 variants. Method: immunoSEQ multiplex PCR; TCRdb's copy keeps in-frame clones and lacks some. The sample lists around 86,000 clones, approximately 81% seen once, with about 17% in the top ten. Sample: peripheral blood, taken after recovery from COVID-19. The receptors shown here come from a human donor who had recovered from COVID-19.

V and J are TRBV7-2 and TRBJ2-1, with 11 bases that match TRBD2. Germline V gives CDR1 SGHTA, CDR2 FQGNSA. V lost 5 bases and J lost 10; bases outside the gene matches: 7. The CDR3 consists of 14 residues. CDR3 DNA: TGTGCCAGCAGCGGTAGCGGGAGGGCCCCAGAGCAGTTCTTC. Residues: CASSGSGRAPEQFF.

CDR3 in DNA: TGTGCCAGCAGCTTGATCCGGGCGTGGAACACTGAAGCTTTCTTT. It specifies CASSLIRAWNTEAFF. The chain joins TRBV7-8 to TRBJ1-1; D not resolved. From germline, CDR1 is SGHVS and CDR2 FQNEAQ. Trimming cost V 3 bases and J 1 base, with 12 bases left between them. The CDR3 consists of 15 residues.

In this sample, this clone turned up once. The chain links TRBV5-4 to TRBJ2-5, with 11 bases identical to TRBD2. The germline CDR1 and CDR2 sequences are SGHNT and YYREEE (reference sequence). Trimming took 3 bases from V and 5 from J; bases not matched to a gene: 6. This CDR3 contains 15 residues. This CDR3 is CASSSGLAGGETQYF. The CDR3 DNA is TGTGCCAGCAGCTCCGGACTAGCGGGTGGTGAGACCCAGTACTTC.

The chain uses TRBV27 and TRBJ1-2; D may be TRBD1 (6 bases). CDR3 size: 12 residues. Trimming removed 3 bases from V and 7 bases from J, with 9 bases in between. CDR1 is MNHEY and CDR2 is SMNVEV in the germline V gene (reference sequence). The CDR3: CASSLQGRGYTF. CDR3 nucleotides: TGTGCCAGCAGTTTGCAGGGGCGTGGCTACACCTTC.

The rearrangement links TRBV19 to TRBJ2-3, with TRBD2 matching 7 bases. The V segment lost 8 bases and the J segment 0 bases; nucleotides outside the gene matches: 5. The CDR3 is made up of 14 amino acids. Germline assignment: CDR1 LNHDA and CDR2 SQIVND (reference sequence). CDR3 sequence reads: CASALAVSTDTQYF. In DNA form, the CDR3 reads TGTGCCAGTGCGCTAGCGGTTAGCACAGATACGCAGTATTTT.

V is TRBV24-1 and J is TRBJ2-1; TRBD2 matches at 9 bases. The CDR3 runs 16 residues. V dropped 1 base and J dropped 8; count of bases not matched to a gene: 8. Germline V gives CDR1 KGHDR, CDR2 SFDVKD. Here the CDR3 DNA reads TGTGCCACCAGTGATTTTAGTGCGGGAGGGAGGGATGAGCAGTTCTTC. Protein: CATSDFSAGGRDEQFF.

The gene calls are TRBV11-2 and TRBJ2-4; maybe TRBD2 (5 bases). The germline V gene encodes CDR1 SGHAT and CDR2 FQNNGV. V was pared by 1 base and J by 1 base, with 11 bases between. The CDR3 runs 16 residues. The CDR3 is CASSLGPGIAKNIQYF. CDR3 nucleotides: TGTGCCAGCAGCTTAGGGCCGGGGATTGCCAAAAACATTCAGTACTTC.

The rearrangement links TRBV28 to TRBJ2-7; the D gene could be TRBD1 or TRBD2 (5 bases each). Trimming cost V 6 bases and J 5 bases, with 17 bases left between them. The CDR3 is 14 amino acids. Germline CDR1 is MDHEN and CDR2 is SYDVKM. CDR3 sequence (DNA): TGTGCCAGCAGAAACCGCTGGGGGTACCACGAGCAGTACTTC. This sequence encodes CASRNRWGYHEQYF.

J is TRBJ2-1 and V is TRBV12-5; 12 nucleotides agree with TRBD2. The J segment lost 6 bases and the V segment lost 5 bases, leaving 11 bases of the junction unmatched. This CDR3 contains 17 residues. Germline-derived CDR1 and CDR2 are LGHNT and FRNRAP. CDR3 nucleotides: TGTGCTAGTGGTACCCTACCCCAGACTAGCGGGGGCAATGAGCAGTTCTTC. This translates into CASGTLPQTSGGNEQFF.

V gene TRBV11-2 combines with J gene TRBJ2-1, with 8 bases fitting TRBD2. Trimming at V came to 5 bases and at J to 0 bases, leaving 6 bases not matched to a gene. Germline CDR1 and CDR2: SGHAT and FQNNGV. This CDR3 has 16 residues. The CDR3 DNA reads TGTGCCAGCAGCCCCGCAAGCGGGAGCTCCTACAATGAGCAGTTCTTC. It specifies CASSPASGSSYNEQFF.

This clone appeared a single time. This chain connects TRBV19 to TRBJ2-3, with TRBD2 matching 7 bases. The CDR3 length is 16 residues. The trim removed 5 bases at V and 4 bases at J, leaving 12 bases unmatched. Germline V gives CDR1 LNHDA, CDR2 SQIVND (reference sequence). This CDR3 reads CASSYQSGKASDTQYF. CDR3 DNA sequence: TGTGCCAGTAGTTACCAAAGCGGGAAGGCCTCAGATACGCAGTATTTT. Looking up the rest from reference TRBV19 and TRBJ2-3 gives the full variable domain: DGGITQSPKYLFRKEGQNVTLSCEQNLNHDAMYWYRQDPGQGLRLIYYSQIVNDFQKGDIAEGYSVSREKKESFPLTVTSAQKNPTAFYLCASSYQSGKASDTQYFGPGTRLTVL.

The chain links TRBV5-1 to TRBJ2-7; 7 bases map to TRBD1. V lost 1 base, J lost 2 bases, and 15 bases stayed unmatched. The CDR3 contains 18 residues. Germline V gene sequence: CDR1 SGHRS, CDR2 YFSETQ. CDR3 loop: CASSLTFGSDRLAYEQYF. Written as DNA, the CDR3 is TGCGCCAGCAGCTTGACGTTTGGCTCGGACAGGTTAGCCTACGAGCAGTACTTC.

The J gene is TRBJ2-7, the V gene TRBV9; 7 bases fit TRBD1. Unmatched junction bases numbered 2, after V lost 0 bases and J lost 2 bases. This CDR3 is 14 amino acids long. From germline, CDR1 is SGDLS and CDR2 YYNGEE. The CDR3 region is CASSVGQGPYEQYF. DNA for the CDR3: TGTGCCAGCAGCGTAGGACAGGGTCCCTACGAGCAGTACTTC.

This sequence joins TRBV27 and TRBJ1-2, with D uncertain. CDR3 length: 15 amino acids. The germline CDR1 and CDR2 sequences are MNHEY and SMNVEV (reference sequence). Trimming stripped 5 bases from V and 11 bases from J, with 24 bases between. The CDR3 spells CASSIKTGGSGSYTF. The DNA for the CDR3 is TGTGCCAGCAGTATAAAAACCGGTGGCAGCGGGAGTTACACCTTC.

The gene calls are TRBV28 and TRBJ1-1; no reliable D call. V was clipped by 6 bases and J by 0 bases, with 2 bases between them. CDR1 and CDR2 from the germline V gene are MDHEN and SYDVKM. This CDR3 contains 11 residues. The CDR3 DNA is TGTGCCAGCAGGTTGAACACTGAAGCTTTCTTT. The encoded protein is CASRLNTEAFF.

DNA for the CDR3: TGTGCCAGCAGCTTATACACCGGGGAGCTGTTTTTT. Amino acids: CASSLYTGELFF. V is TRBV7-2 and J is TRBJ2-2, with D hard to call. The CDR3 extends over 12 amino acids. CDR1 and CDR2 from the germline V gene are SGHTA and FQGNSA. V gave up 2 bases and J gave up 3 bases, with 1 base separating them.

The chain has TRBV2 and TRBJ2-7; D perhaps matches TRBD2 (5 bases). From germline, CDR1 is SNHLY and CDR2 FYNNEI. The CDR3 has 14 amino acids. The germline V and J ends were trimmed by 7 bases and 0 bases, with 13 bases remaining between them. This CDR3 is CASNPGSSSYEQYF. The DNA of the CDR3 is TGTGCCAGCAACCCTGGGAGCTCCTCCTACGAGCAGTACTTC.

The table lists this clone with a few counts. This chain links TRBV11-2 with TRBJ1-5; D is uncertain. The CDR3 loop spans 14 amino acids. The V end was cut by 0 bases, the J end by 4 bases, with 7 bases between. The V gene's germline CDR1 is SGHAT and CDR2 FQNNGV. CDR3 in amino acids: CASSLERINQPQHF. The CDR3 coding sequence is TGTGCCAGCAGCTTAGAACGGATAAATCAGCCCCAGCATTTT.

The chain links TRBV11-3 to TRBJ2-3; TRBD1 or TRBD2 may be the D gene (5 bases each). The V gene's germline CDR1 is SGHNT and CDR2 YENEEA. This CDR3 contains 16 residues. V was clipped by 5 bases and J by 0 bases, with 15 bases between them. CDR3 nucleotide sequence: TGTGCCAGCAGCCGGGGCATTGCGTCTAGCACAGATACGCAGTATTTT. Its protein is CASSRGIASSTDTQYF.

The chain recombines TRBV5-4 with TRBJ2-3; D is undetermined. Looked up from germline, CDR1 is SGHNT and CDR2 is YYREEE (reference sequence). The CDR3 is made up of 12 amino acids. The V and J ends lost 3 bases and 3 bases respectively, with 5 bases between them. The CDR3 region has the DNA TGTGCCAGCAGCTCCGCAACAGATACGCAGTATTTT. Its translation is CASSSATDTQYF.

This clone appeared a few times. This sample also contains other DNA sequences that code for the same CDR3. The chain uses TRBV28 and TRBJ1-5; 7 nucleotides agree with TRBD1. CDR1 and CDR2 (germline): MDHEN, SYDVKM. The CDR3 is 15 residues long. The trim removed 5 bases at V and 2 bases at J, leaving 6 bases unmatched. The CDR3 DNA reads TGTGCCAGCAGTCCCCGACAGGGAGGCAATCAGCCCCAGCATTTT. This codes for CASSPRQGGNQPQHF.